What follows describes a single T cell receptor beta chain. The antigen is undetermined. Researchers ran the PCR with 60 Vbeta and 13 Jbeta primers. Sequencing was performed with immunoSEQ multiplex PCR; in TCRdb, only in-frame clones are kept and a portion is missing. The table includes over 150,000 clones, approximately 79% detected once. This sample is drawn from a study of cytomegalovirus exposure and HLA in healthy donors. This CDR3 region has 14 residues. V lost 1 base and J 9 bases, leaving 10 bases between the germline ends. Germline CDR1 and CDR2: LNHNV and YYDKDF (reference sequence). General study results and limits: Judged likely to be a sequencing artifact was a cluster of highly shared sequence variants. In a later analysis, a missense DCLRE1C variant was linked to TCR beta V- and J-gene trimming.

The sequence came from a man aged 40-49 years in good health and CMV-seronegative. J is TRBJ1-6 and V is TRBV15, with unresolved D. The sequenced material came from PBMCs. The CDR3 region has the DNA TGTGCCACCAGCAGAGGGGCCGTAATTTCACCCCTCCACTTT. It is translated as CATSRGAVISPLHF.